Described below is a single TCR beta chain sequence and its context. Its antigen is not known. The record originates from a study of OX40 agonist ivuxolimab in advanced cancers. The overall study: The patients' treatment was ivuxolimab, an agonistic anti-OX40 (CD134) antibody.

Germline-derived CDR1 and CDR2 are MGHRA and YSYEKL. The CDR3 has 18 amino acids. V gave up 1 base and J gave up 6 bases; unmatched junction bases: 13. TCRdb's copy holds only in-frame clones and misses some; the assay was immunoSEQ multiplex PCR. Among just under 65,000 clones listed, 84% were seen once. Study findings and constraints: At 0.1-3.0 mg/kg, partial responders had clonal expansion among the lowest observed. In CD8+ T cells, expanded clones were on average more numerous than in CD4+. Some nonresponders additionally presented with little normalized T-cell clonal expansion.

This sequence joins TRBV4-1 and TRBJ2-2; TRBD2 aligns across 8 bases. The sample consisted of CD4+ or CD8+ T cells sorted from blood, taken in a trial of the OX40 agonist ivuxolimab. The sequence was collected from an adult with an advanced solid tumor such as melanoma, head and neck, liver or kidney cancer. CDR3 protein: CASSQVGRARGGPGELFF. DNA of the CDR3: TGCGCCAGCAGCCAAGTGGGACGGGCGCGCGGGGGGCCCGGGGAGCTGTTTTTT.